In this sample, the clone carrying this TCR beta chain turned up once. Profiling relied on immunoSEQ multiplex PCR, and the TCRdb table lists in-frame clones only, not all of them. The profile shows 720,000 or so clones, roughly 88% of them singletons. This sample was included in a study of shared T cell receptors in the human thymus. From germline, CDR1 is SGDLS and CDR2 YYNGEE. Between the trimmed V and J ends, which lost 4 bases and 4 bases, there was a span of 14 bases. This CDR3 has 14 residues. These same records also appear under a second study, on human thymus T cells. That study reports: All donors were healthy Finnish infants who were undergoing corrective surgery to treat congenital heart defects. Obtained as resections during corrective heart surgery, the thymus tissue was then studied. Apparent bias marked the V and J gene usage of thymic and blood repertoires. Unrelated individuals were reported by related research to share highly overlapping thymic repertoires.

The sample was thymocytes. The clonotype comes from a girl in the first two years of life with a congenital heart defect. The chain couples TRBV9 to TRBJ1-2; a possible D gene is TRBD1 (5 bases). The CDR3 region is CASSLRGSLYGYTF. The CDR3 DNA sequence: TGTGCCAGCAGCCTCCGGGGGAGCCTCTATGGCTACACCTTC.